This passage covers 2 T cell receptor beta chains from one sample sequenced in a study of CD8 T cells in ankylosing spondylitis. General study results and limits: Seemingly distinctive of ankylosing spondylitis blood was a TCR beta motif formed by eight highly homologous variants.

TCRdb re-derived calls from the 5' RACE reads in MiXCR, one entry per CDR3 protein. The sample carries tens of thousands of distinct CDR3 sequences, roughly 8.5% recorded once. Antigen specificity for these receptors is unknown. Input material: blood, either unsorted or a sorted T cell fraction (not recorded which). The receptors here all came from a male donor with ankylosing spondylitis.

This chain links TRBV15 with TRBJ2-1; 9 bases line up with TRBD1. The CDR3 spans 13 residues. Per germline, CDR1 LNHNV and CDR2 YYDKDF (reference sequence). J lost 10 bases, V lost 9 bases, and 10 bases had no gene match. The CDR3 bases are TGTGCCACAGAACAACAGGGGGCCGGGGAGCAGTTCTTC. Translation: CATEQQGAGEQFF.

This clonotype was observed a handful of times. The J gene is TRBJ2-1, the V gene TRBV6-6; perhaps TRBD1 as D (6 bases). The V end was cut by 4 bases, the J end by 14 bases, with 18 bases between. The V gene's germline CDR1 is MNHNY and CDR2 SVGAGI (reference sequence). The CDR3 consists of 13 residues. The CDR3: CASSSRQAPVEFF. The CDR3 DNA follows: TGTGCCAGCAGTTCAAGACAGGCCCCGGTCGAGTTCTTC.